This T cell receptor (beta chain) was observed in a study of cytomegalovirus exposure and HLA in healthy donors. Turning to the study itself: HLA-typed donors were the source of about 85 million unique TCRs held in an early data release. Overall study findings and caveats: Cytomegalovirus association was assigned to under 200 TCR beta chains.

In the case of this clone: Antigen unknown.

V lost 2 bases and J 3 bases, leaving 5 bases between the germline ends. The CDR3 extends over 13 amino acids. Germline CDR1 reads MNHEY; CDR2 reads SMNVEV (reference sequence). PCR employed 60 Vbeta and 13 Jbeta primers. Here immunoSEQ multiplex PCR was the method, and the copy in TCRdb shows in-frame clones only, minus some. This table has 85,000 to 100,000 clones, 75% to 85% appearing once. The sample consisted of PBMCs. The sequence came from a male donor in good health and CMV-seropositive. The chain links TRBV27 to TRBJ1-3; D unresolved. The CDR3 here is CASSLGSGNTIYF. CDR3 coding DNA: TGTGCCAGCAGTTTAGGGAGTGGAAACACCATATATTTT.